This passage covers 7 T cell receptor beta chains from one sample sequenced in a study of T cell responses to AZD1222 COVID-19 vaccine. Libraries were prepared by immunoSEQ multiplex PCR; TCRdb keeps only in-frame clonotypes and omits some of them. Counted here are 80,000 to 100,000 clones, 70% to 90% occurring once; the ten biggest clones make up about 3.4%. Material: peripheral blood, obtained 28 days after the second AZD1222 dose. The receptors stem from an adult who received the AZD1222 COVID-19 vaccine.

The V and J genes are TRBV4-3 and TRBJ2-2; a possible D gene is TRBD1 (6 bases). This CDR3 spans 14 amino acids. Germline values: CDR1 LGHNA, CDR2 YSLEER. With 0 bases removed from V and 6 bases from J, the gap between germline ends came to 8 bases. As DNA, the CDR3 is TGCGCCAGCAGCCAAGATAAGGGGGCCGGGGAGCTGTTTTTT. It codes for CASSQDKGAGELFF.

The chain joins TRBV21-1 to TRBJ2-2; no DNA check was done on the table's D call, TRBD2. TRBV21-1 is noted as a pseudogene. The CDR3 has 12 amino acids. CDR3 sequence: CAPRGNTGELFF. In DNA form, the CDR3 reads TGTGCCCCCCGGGGTAACACCGGGGAGCTGTTTTTT.

V is TRBV5-6 and J is TRBJ1-2; D perhaps matches TRBD1 (5 bases). The CDR3 spans 16 residues. Trimming cost V 2 bases and J 6 bases, with 20 bases left between them. Looked up from germline, CDR1 is SGHDT and CDR2 is YYEEEE. The CDR3 is CASSFRAWGRGNGYTF. Written as DNA, the CDR3 is TGTGCCAGCAGCTTTAGGGCGTGGGGCCGAGGGAATGGCTACACCTTC.

V usage is TRBV18 and J usage is TRBJ1-2, with 9 bases matching TRBD1. V lost 3 bases and J lost 8; bases outside the gene matches: 10. The CDR3 has 15 amino acids. Germline CDR1 and CDR2: KGHSH and LQKENI. The CDR3 spells CASSPWDRASEGYTF. In nucleotides, the CDR3 is TGTGCCAGCTCACCCTGGGACAGGGCTTCGGAAGGCTACACCTTC. Full variable domain (missing parts from reference TRBV18 and TRBJ1-2): NAGVMQNPRHLVRRRGQEARLRCSPMKGHSHVYWYRQLPEEGLKFMVYLQKENIIDESGMPKERFSAEFPKEGPSILRIQQVVRGDSAAYFCASSPWDRASEGYTFGSGTRLTVV.

The chain joins TRBV6-5 to TRBJ1-4; D is unresolved. The length of the CDR3 is 14 residues. Trimming took off 8 bases at V and 5 bases at J, with 15 bases between the two ends. The V gene's germline CDR1 is MNHEY and CDR2 SVGAGI. CDR3 residues: CASQRIGPNEKLFF. Here the CDR3 DNA reads TGTGCCAGCCAACGTATAGGACCAAATGAAAAACTGTTTTTT.

The chain is built from TRBV4-3 and TRBJ1-1; no clear D gene. CDR1 and CDR2 (germline): LGHNA, YSLEER. CDR3 length: 13 amino acids. V lost 1 base to trimming and J lost 0 bases, with 3 bases between them. CDR3 coding DNA: TGCGCCAGCAGCCAAGGGGTGAACACTGAAGCTTTCTTT. Amino acids: CASSQGVNTEAFF.

This sequence joins TRBV29-1 and TRBJ1-4, with 8 bases that match TRBD1. The CDR3 runs to 15 residues. CDR1 and CDR2 (germline): SQVTM, ANQGSEA. V lost 6 bases and J lost 7; bases outside the gene matches: 13. The CDR3 loop is CSVLKIGTGFEKLFF. CDR3 DNA: TGCAGCGTACTAAAAATTGGGACAGGCTTTGAAAAACTGTTTTTT. The full variable domain, completed using reference TRBV29-1 and TRBJ1-4, is SAVISQKPSRDICQRGTSLTIQCQVDSQVTMMFWYRQQPGQSLTLIATANQGSEATYESGFVIDKFPISRPNLTFSTLTVSNMSPEDSSIYLCSVLKIGTGFEKLFFGSGTQLSVL.